One sample yielded the 31 T cell receptor beta chains listed below, sequenced in a study of cytomegalovirus exposure and HLA in healthy donors. The primer mix had 60 Vbeta and 13 Jbeta primers. This table comes from immunoSEQ multiplex PCR, and its TCRdb copy is limited to in-frame clones, with some not included. The sample lists around 130,000 clones, roughly 74% seen once, with more than 6% in the top ten. The sample consisted of PBMCs. Receptor source: a man aged 40-50 years in good health and CMV-seropositive.

The J gene is TRBJ2-4, the V gene TRBV19; 8 bases line up with TRBD2. Germline CDR1 reads LNHDA; CDR2 reads SQIVND (reference sequence). The CDR3 consists of 14 residues. V was pared by 6 bases and J by 5 bases, with 6 bases of the junction left unmatched. The CDR3 DNA follows: TGTGCCAGTAGGGCGGGGGGCCGAGAAAACATTCAGTACTTC. This codes for CASRAGGRENIQYF.

CDR3 nucleotide sequence: TGTGCCAGCAGCTTACGGACAGGGTATGGCTACACCTTC. Its protein product is CASSLRTGYGYTF. The V and J genes are TRBV7-2 and TRBJ1-2; 8 bases agree with TRBD1. With 2 bases clipped from V and 5 bases from J, the junction kept 1 base outside the gene matches. The CDR3 extends over 13 amino acids. Germline CDR1 is SGHTA and CDR2 is FQGNSA.

The V call is TRBV29-1, the J call TRBJ2-1; D possibly corresponds to TRBD1 (6 bases). The CDR3 length is 13 residues. The V and J ends lost 3 bases and 3 bases respectively, with 9 bases between them. The V gene's germline CDR1 is SQVTM and CDR2 ANQGSEA. The CDR3 loop reads CSVDEQGYNEQFF. Written as DNA, the CDR3 is TGCAGCGTTGACGAACAGGGCTACAATGAGCAGTTCTTC.

This clone was seen only once. The chain uses TRBV6-1 and TRBJ2-7, with TRBD2 as a possible D gene (5 bases). Germline CDR1 reads MNHNS; CDR2 reads SASEGT. This CDR3 has 12 residues. The V end was cut by 5 bases, the J end by 3 bases, with 8 bases between. Here the CDR3 reads CASSTDFYEQYF. The CDR3 nucleotides read TGTGCCAGCAGTACGGACTTCTACGAGCAGTACTTC.

J is TRBJ1-2 and V is TRBV28, with 8 bases identical to TRBD1. This CDR3 region has 14 residues. The germline V gene encodes CDR1 MDHEN and CDR2 SYDVKM. The V gene end was trimmed by 2 bases and the J gene end by 4 bases; junction bases not matched to a gene: 3. The CDR3: CASSLQGAGYGYTF. The CDR3 coding sequence is TGTGCCAGCAGTTTACAGGGGGCGGGCTATGGCTACACCTTC.

This chain uses TRBV10-1 with TRBJ2-1, with a weak D call TRBD1 (6 bases). The V gene's germline CDR1 is WNHNN and CDR2 SYGVQD (reference sequence). V was shortened by 3 bases and J by 8 bases, with 20 bases between the two germline ends. CDR3 size: 16 residues. The CDR3: CASSDPRGNPRDEQFF. CDR3 DNA sequence: TGCGCCAGCAGTGACCCTAGGGGGAACCCTCGGGATGAGCAGTTCTTC.

The chain is built from TRBV6-6 and TRBJ2-6; D unresolved. The germline CDR1 and CDR2 sequences are MNHNY and SVGAGI (reference sequence). Trimming removed 4 bases from V and 0 bases from J, with 4 bases in between. The CDR3 is 14 amino acids. As DNA, the CDR3 is TGTGCCAGCAGTTCGAGCTCTGGGGCCAACGTCCTGACTTTC. Translated: CASSSSSGANVLTF.

The chain couples TRBV29-1 to TRBJ2-7; D gene uncertain. This CDR3 is 11 amino acids long. V lost 3 bases to trimming and J lost 5 bases, with 8 bases between them. From germline, CDR1 is SQVTM and CDR2 ANQGSEA. The CDR3 region has the DNA TGCAGCGTTGATGTTCTTGACGAGCAGTACTTC. This translates into CSVDVLDEQYF.

This chain joins TRBV19 and TRBJ1-2; a possible D gene is TRBD1 (6 bases). The germline gives CDR1 LNHDA, CDR2 SQIVND (reference sequence). V lost 7 bases, J lost 4 bases, and 28 bases lay in between. The CDR3 length is 18 residues. CDR3 DNA sequence: TGTGCCAGTAACAGGGCCTCCGGGCGGACCACCGTTCTCTATGGCTACACCTTC. Its translation: CASNRASGRTTVLYGYTF.

The chain's CDR3 is CASSSTGGTNEKLFF. The CDR3 DNA reads TGCGCCAGCAGCTCTACAGGGGGGACTAATGAAAAACTGTTTTTT. The genes are TRBV5-1 and TRBJ1-4; 8 nucleotides match TRBD1. The V gene end was trimmed by 3 bases and the J gene end by 2 bases; junction bases not matched to a gene: 3. Germline CDR1 and CDR2: SGHRS and YFSETQ. There are 15 residues in the CDR3.

This clone was picked up a small number of times. The rearrangement uses TRBV6-5 and TRBJ2-1; D might be TRBD2 (6 bases). The CDR3 length is 14 residues. Trimming shortened V by 6 bases and J by 3 bases, and 12 bases separated the two germline ends. From germline, CDR1 is MNHEY and CDR2 SVGAGI. The CDR3 DNA reads TGTGCCAGCAGCTCGTTGCGGGGCTACAATGAGCAGTTCTTC. The encoded protein is CASSSLRGYNEQFF.

The genes are TRBV6-5 and TRBJ1-6; D remains unclear. V was trimmed by 6 bases and J by 4 bases, leaving 7 bases between them. CDR3 length: 13 residues. From germline, CDR1 is MNHEY and CDR2 SVGAGI. The CDR3: CASREGYNSPLHF. Written as DNA, the CDR3 is TGTGCCAGCAGGGAGGGATATAATTCACCCCTCCACTTT.

Only a few counts were recorded for this clone. The chain couples TRBV5-6 to TRBJ1-1, with D unclear. The CDR3 spans 16 residues. Per germline, CDR1 SGHDT and CDR2 YYEEEE. V gave up 0 bases and J gave up 0 bases, with 12 bases separating them. The CDR3 region has the DNA TGTGCCAGCAGCTTGGTTCAGTTACAGATGAACACTGAAGCTTTCTTT. It yields the protein CASSLVQLQMNTEAFF.

This sequence joins TRBV28 and TRBJ1-2; tentatively, D is TRBD1 (5 bases). V lost 5 bases and J 8 bases, leaving 15 bases between the germline ends. This CDR3 is built from 13 residues. The germline CDR1 and CDR2 sequences are MDHEN and SYDVKM. The CDR3 protein is CASSEDIRAGYTF. CDR3 in DNA: TGTGCCAGCAGTGAAGATATCAGGGCCGGCTACACCTTC.

The chain carries TRBV27 and TRBJ2-1; TRBD1 aligns across 8 bases. Germline loops: CDR1 MNHEY, CDR2 SMNVEV (reference sequence). The V segment lost 7 bases and the J segment 2 bases; nucleotides outside the gene matches: 4. This CDR3 region has 14 residues. The chain's CDR3 is CASNRQGTYNEQFF. The CDR3, as DNA: TGTGCCAGCAACCGACAGGGGACCTACAATGAGCAGTTCTTC.

The V and J genes are TRBV6-1 and TRBJ2-7; 8 positions match TRBD1. Germline V lookup: CDR1 MNHNS, CDR2 SASEGT. The length of the CDR3 is 14 residues. J gave up 5 bases and V 5 bases, and 8 bases lay outside the gene matches. CDR3 nucleotide sequence: TGTGCCAGCAGTTATGACAGGGGAAACAACGAGCAGTACTTC. The encoded protein is CASSYDRGNNEQYF.

The sample holds a few counts of this clone. The V and J genes are TRBV28 and TRBJ2-7, with 10 bases lining up with TRBD1. From germline, CDR1 is MDHEN and CDR2 SYDVKM. CDR3 length: 15 residues. V lost 7 bases, J lost 3 bases, and 9 bases stayed unmatched. The DNA of the CDR3 is TGTGCCAGCACCCTGTCCGGGACAGGGGTCTACGAGCAGTACTTC. Residues: CASTLSGTGVYEQYF.

This chain uses TRBV5-1 with TRBJ2-3; possibly TRBD2 for D (5 bases). CDR1 SGHRS and CDR2 YFSETQ come from the germline V gene. The CDR3 loop spans 15 amino acids. V was cut by 1 base and J by 1 base, with 10 bases left in between. CDR3: CASSLYGDRTDTQYF. The DNA for the CDR3 is TGCGCCAGCAGCTTGTACGGGGATCGCACAGATACGCAGTATTTT.

This clone was seen a handful of times. This chain joins TRBV9 and TRBJ2-2, with 7 nucleotides matching TRBD1. V lost 0 bases and J lost 7; bases outside the gene matches: 6. CDR3 size: 15 residues. CDR1 and CDR2 from the germline V gene are SGDLS and YYNGEE. In nucleotides, the CDR3 is TGTGCCAGCAGCGTAGCGGGACAGTTCATCGGGGAGCTGTTTTTT. It specifies CASSVAGQFIGELFF.

The chain employs TRBV9 and TRBJ2-2; D call uncertain. This CDR3 has 15 amino acids. Germline V lookup: CDR1 SGDLS, CDR2 YYNGEE. Trimming removed 0 bases from V and 0 bases from J, with 6 bases in between. The CDR3 coding sequence is TGTGCCAGCAGCGTAGGTCCCGCGAACACCGGGGAGCTGTTTTTT. Translated: CASSVGPANTGELFF.

The chain joins TRBV28 to TRBJ2-7, with D possibly TRBD2 on 6 matching bases. Germline V gene lookup returns CDR1 MDHEN and CDR2 SYDVKM. V gave up 5 bases and J gave up 2 bases, with 16 bases separating them. The CDR3 has 15 residues. The CDR3, as DNA: TGTGCCAGCAGTCCCTCTGGAGGGAACCCCTACGAGCAGTACTTC. Amino acid sequence: CASSPSGGNPYEQYF.

V is TRBV11-2 and J is TRBJ1-6, with D tentatively TRBD1 (6 bases). CDR1 and CDR2 from the germline V gene are SGHAT and FQNNGV. The CDR3 length is 16 residues. Trimming left V 1 base short and J 10 bases short, with 17 bases between. The CDR3 bases are TGTGCCAGCAGCTTAGGTACAGGGTCTCTAGGGTCACCCCTCCACTTT. Its translation: CASSLGTGSLGSPLHF.

The rearrangement joins TRBV11-2 to TRBJ1-1; TRBD1 might be the D (5 bases). The CDR3 has 12 residues. Germline CDR1 SGHAT, CDR2 FQNNGV. Trimming left V 6 bases short and J 6 bases short, with 11 bases between. The CDR3: CASRHDSAEAFF. CDR3 nucleotide sequence: TGTGCCAGCAGACACGACAGTGCTGAAGCTTTCTTT.

This chain joins TRBV14 and TRBJ2-4, with D tentatively TRBD1 (6 bases). This CDR3 spans 14 amino acids. Germline V gives CDR1 SGHDN, CDR2 FVKESK. V lost 3 bases to trimming and J lost 10 bases, with 16 bases between them. CDR3 coding DNA: TGTGCCAGCAGCCACAGGGTACAGGGCGCTATTCAGTACTTC. Its protein product is CASSHRVQGAIQYF.

The genes are TRBV5-1 and TRBJ2-5, with 9 positions matching TRBD1. The V and J ends lost 4 bases and 5 bases, in that order; junction bases with no gene match: 6. The CDR3 consists of 14 residues. CDR1 SGHRS and CDR2 YFSETQ come from the germline V gene. The DNA of the CDR3 is TGCGCCAGCAGCCCCGGGACAGGGTTGGAGACCCAGTACTTC. Translating it yields CASSPGTGLETQYF.

In nucleotides, the CDR3 is TGTGCCAGCAGCAAAGAAGGAGAGACAGGGGTCTACGAGCAGTACTTC. Translation: CASSKEGETGVYEQYF. The rearrangement links TRBV21-1 to TRBJ2-7; no check of the table's D call, TRBD1, against the DNA was made. TRBV21-1 is a known pseudogene. The CDR3 is 16 amino acids.

V gene TRBV7-6 combines with J gene TRBJ2-1; 11 bases match TRBD2. The CDR3 sequence is 18 residues long. Germline V gene data show CDR1 as SGHVS and CDR2 as FNYEAQ. Trimming removed 1 base from V and 5 bases from J; junction bases left unmatched: 10. CDR3 sequence: CASSLGERVAGGDNEQFF. The CDR3 nucleotides are TGTGCCAGCAGCTTAGGGGAACGGGTAGCGGGAGGGGACAATGAGCAGTTCTTC.

This chain uses TRBV30 with TRBJ2-1; 10 nucleotides agree with TRBD1. The germline gives CDR1 GTSNPN, CDR2 SVGIG (reference sequence). The CDR3 length is 16 residues. Trimming removed 2 bases from V and 2 bases from J; junction bases left unmatched: 6. The chain's CDR3 is CAWSSGTGEPYNEQFF. In DNA form, the CDR3 reads TGTGCCTGGAGTTCTGGGACAGGGGAGCCCTACAATGAGCAGTTCTTC. The full variable domain, rest sourced from reference TRBV30 and TRBJ2-1, is SQTIHQWPATLVQPVGSPLSLECTVEGTSNPNLYWYRQAAGRGLQLLFYSVGIGQISSEVPQNLSASRPQDRQFILSSKKLLLSDSGFYLCAWSSGTGEPYNEQFFGPGTRLTVL.

The V call is TRBV10-1, the J call TRBJ1-1, with 12 bases lining up with TRBD1. This CDR3 region has 17 residues. J lost 3 bases, V lost 1 base, and 6 bases had no gene match. The germline CDR1 and CDR2 sequences are WNHNN and SYGVQD (reference sequence). CDR3 in amino acids: CASSEWSGTGGHTEAFF. The CDR3 DNA follows: TGCGCCAGCAGTGAGTGGTCTGGGACAGGGGGCCACACTGAAGCTTTCTTT.

The V gene is TRBV5-6, the J gene TRBJ1-1, with D tentatively TRBD1 (5 bases). The V gene's germline CDR1 is SGHDT and CDR2 YYEEEE. This CDR3 contains 16 residues. V was clipped by 1 base and J by 0 bases, with 13 bases between them. CDR3 sequence (DNA): TGTGCCAGCAGCTTGAGGGGTCCAGGAGTGAACACTGAAGCTTTCTTT. Translating it yields CASSLRGPGVNTEAFF.

This chain connects TRBV25-1 to TRBJ1-2; D is perhaps TRBD1 (5 bases). This CDR3 is built from 17 residues. Trimming took off 7 bases at V and 4 bases at J, with 25 bases between the two ends. The germline V gene has CDR1 MGHDK and CDR2 SYGVNS. The CDR3 reads CASMPSIRQNKPYGYTF. CDR3 DNA: TGTGCCAGCATGCCTTCGATTCGACAGAATAAACCCTATGGCTACACCTTC.